These 8 T cell receptor beta chains share one sample of origin, sequenced in a study of CD8+CD57+ T cells in acquired aplastic anemia. Profiles of TCR beta VDJ and CDR3 were generated from a genomic DNA template. TCRdb redid the calling of the reads with MiXCR, one entry per CDR3 protein. The sample has about 110,000 distinct CDR3 sequences, 51% seen once. Source material: sorted CD4+, CD8+, or CD8+CD57+ T cells (not recorded which) from PBMCs. The receptor source for this set is a human donor in good health, serving as a control.

This clonotype came up many times. V and J are TRBV5-6 and TRBJ2-1; TRBD1 matches 12 bases. The V gene's germline CDR1 is SGHDT and CDR2 YYEEEE. This CDR3 has 15 amino acids. With V trimmed by 4 bases and J by 10 bases, 9 bases remained unmatched. In DNA form, the CDR3 reads TGTGCCAGCAGCAACCTGGGACAGGGGGCAGGAGAGCAGTTCTTC. This gives the protein CASSNLGQGAGEQFF.

The CDR3 bases are TGTGCCACCAGCAGTGAAGCGCTTGAGAGCGAGCAGTACTTC. Translation gives CATSSEALESEQYF. The chain has TRBV15 and TRBJ2-7, with D uncertain. Germline CDR1 LNHNV, CDR2 YYDKDF (reference sequence). The CDR3 sequence is 14 residues long. V lost 3 bases to trimming and J lost 6 bases, with 15 bases between them.

This clonotype was found many times. The chain uses TRBV30 and TRBJ2-7; tentatively, D is TRBD1 (6 bases). V lost 1 base to trimming and J lost 4 bases, with 11 bases between them. The germline V gene encodes CDR1 GTSNPN and CDR2 SVGIG (reference sequence). This CDR3 is built from 13 residues. The CDR3 reads CAWSGSTGYEQYF. CDR3 nucleotide sequence: TGTGCCTGGAGTGGATCGACAGGTTACGAGCAGTACTTC.

This clonotype was recorded at least ten times. This chain uses TRBV5-6 with TRBJ1-1, with D unclear. This CDR3 region has 14 residues. Trimming took 0 bases from V and 3 from J, leaving 9 bases between them. Germline V gene data show CDR1 as SGHDT and CDR2 as YYEEEE. The CDR3 coding sequence is TGTGCCAGCAGCTTGGAGAGAGAATACACTGAAGCTTTCTTT. Protein product: CASSLEREYTEAFF.

The chain joins TRBV29-1 to TRBJ2-2, with TRBD1 identical over 11 bases. After removal of 5 bases from V and 4 bases from J, the junction contained 3 bases not matched to a gene. Germline V gene lookup returns CDR1 SQVTM and CDR2 ANQGSEA. The CDR3 spans 14 residues. In DNA form, the CDR3 reads TGCAGCGTTCCCGGGACAGGGGGCACCGGGGAGCTGTTTTTT. As protein: CSVPGTGGTGELFF.

The chain links TRBV19 to TRBJ2-1, with 9 bases lining up with TRBD1. The V gene end was trimmed by 9 bases and the J gene end by 10 bases; junction bases not matched to a gene: 13. Germline-derived CDR1 and CDR2 are LNHDA and SQIVND (reference sequence). The CDR3 contains 14 residues. Written as DNA, the CDR3 is TGTGCCAGCCGCGACAGGGGGTACACCGGGGAGCAGTTCTTC. This sequence encodes CASRDRGYTGEQFF.

The V call is TRBV29-1, the J call TRBJ2-7, with 7 bases identical to TRBD1. The CDR3 runs to 15 residues. The J segment lost 3 bases and the V segment lost 7 bases, leaving 15 bases of the junction unmatched. CDR1 SQVTM and CDR2 ANQGSEA come from the germline V gene. Written as DNA, the CDR3 is TGCAGCGCCGACCGGGACACCGCAGGGGGCTACGAGCAGTACTTC. Residues: CSADRDTAGGYEQYF.

The chain combines TRBV5-6 with TRBJ2-5; either TRBD1 or TRBD2 may fit D (5 bases each). The V gene lost 2 bases and the J gene lost 5 bases, with 16 bases spanning the gap. The length of the CDR3 is 15 residues. Germline loops: CDR1 SGHDT, CDR2 YYEEEE. The CDR3 coding sequence is TGTGCCAGCAGCTTTTCCCGGGACGAAGGGGAGACCCAGTACTTC. As protein: CASSFSRDEGETQYF.